This TCR beta chain appears in the sequencing data of a study of long-term antiretroviral therapy in people with HIV. This CDR3 region has 14 residues. The V end lost 1 base, the J end lost 3 bases, and 9 bases lay between the germline ends. Per germline, CDR1 SGHNT and CDR2 YENEEA. Survey-level immunoSEQ v3.0 assays were run. The data were produced by immunoSEQ multiplex PCR, yet TCRdb's version contains in-frame clones alone and is incomplete. The sample carries 15,000 to 20,000 clones, around 80% recorded once. This clone was detected only once. As yet, its antigen is unknown. Study-level points and caveats: Even long-term ART left TRB diversity below transplant donor controls, despite gains. Across all time points, the repertoire was dominated by clones that expanded before ART.

The receptor's source is a man in his forties or fifties with HIV. The chain has TRBV11-3 and TRBJ1-1; possible D gene TRBD1, 5 bases. Here the sequenced sample was unsorted PBMCs, taken 2.2 years after starting antiretroviral therapy. The CDR3 bases are TGTGCCAGCAGCTTAGCGGCAGGGCACACTGAAGCTTTCTTT. This gives the protein CASSLAAGHTEAFF.